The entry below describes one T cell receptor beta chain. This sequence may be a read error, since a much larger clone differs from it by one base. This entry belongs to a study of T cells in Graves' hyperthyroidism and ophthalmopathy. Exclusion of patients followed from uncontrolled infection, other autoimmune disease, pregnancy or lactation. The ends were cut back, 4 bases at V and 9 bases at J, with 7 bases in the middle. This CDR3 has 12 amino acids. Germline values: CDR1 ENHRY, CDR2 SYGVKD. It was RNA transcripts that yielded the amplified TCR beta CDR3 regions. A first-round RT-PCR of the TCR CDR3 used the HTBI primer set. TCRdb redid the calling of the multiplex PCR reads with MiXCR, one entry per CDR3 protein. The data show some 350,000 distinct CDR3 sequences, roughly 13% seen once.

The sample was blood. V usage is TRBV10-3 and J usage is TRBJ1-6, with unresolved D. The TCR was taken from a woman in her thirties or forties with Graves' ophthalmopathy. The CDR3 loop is CAISGSGSPLHF. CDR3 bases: TGTGCCATCAGTGGTTCAGGTTCACCCCTCCACTTT.